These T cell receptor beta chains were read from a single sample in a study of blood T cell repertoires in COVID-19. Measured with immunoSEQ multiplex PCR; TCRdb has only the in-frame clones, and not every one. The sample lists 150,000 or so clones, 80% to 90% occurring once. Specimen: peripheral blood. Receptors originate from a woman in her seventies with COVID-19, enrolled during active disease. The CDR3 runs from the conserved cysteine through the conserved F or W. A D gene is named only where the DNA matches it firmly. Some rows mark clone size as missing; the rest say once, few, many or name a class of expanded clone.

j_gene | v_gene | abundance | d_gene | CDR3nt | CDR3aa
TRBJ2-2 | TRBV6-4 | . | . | TGTGCCAGCAGTGCTTTTCAGGGGAACACCGGGGAGCTGTTTTTT | CASSAFQGNTGELFF
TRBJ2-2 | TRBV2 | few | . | TGTGCCAGCAGGGAATCCCGGACGGGGTCCGGGGAGCTGTTTTTT | CASRESRTGSGELFF
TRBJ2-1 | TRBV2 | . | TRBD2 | TGTGCCAGCACTCCACGACTAGCGGGGACCAACAATGAGCAGTTCTTC | CASTPRLAGTNNEQFF
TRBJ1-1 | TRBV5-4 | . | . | TGTGCCAGCAGACCATCGGGGGGGACCCACTACGCTGAAGCTTTCTTT | CASRPSGGTHYAEAFF
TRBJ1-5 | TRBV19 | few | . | TGTGCCAGTAGTTGGGGGACGGGAGTCAATCAGCCCCAGCATTTT | CASSWGTGVNQPQHF
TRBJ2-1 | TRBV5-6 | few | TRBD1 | TGTGCCAGCAGCCCAGCAGGGGGTGATACCCTCTACAATGAGCAGTTCTTC | CASSPAGGDTLYNEQFF
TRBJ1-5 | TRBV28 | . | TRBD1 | TGTGCCAGCAGTTTCGACAGGGCTAGTGTTAGACAGCCCCAGCATTTT | CASSFDRASVRQPQHF
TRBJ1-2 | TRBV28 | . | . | TGTGCCAGCAGTTTACTCGGACTCGATAACTATGGCTACACCTTC | CASSLLGLDNYGYTF
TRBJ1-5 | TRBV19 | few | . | TGTGCCAGTAGTATTTTCCCCGGGGGTCAGCCCCAGCATTTT | CASSIFPGGQPQHF
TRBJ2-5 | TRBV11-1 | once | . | TGTGCCAGCAGCCCGCAGGTAGGGGAAGAGACCCAGTACTTC | CASSPQVGEETQYF
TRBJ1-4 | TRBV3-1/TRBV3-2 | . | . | TGTGCCAGCAGCCAAGCAGGGTGGTCTAATGAAAAACTGTTTTTT | CASSQAGWSNEKLFF
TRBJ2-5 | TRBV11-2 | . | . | TGTGCCAGCAGCCCCAAGTGGCAGTGGCAAGAGACCCAGTACTTC | CASSPKWQWQETQYF
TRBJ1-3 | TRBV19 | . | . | TGTGCCAGTAGTCCATGGGGCAGCTTTCTTAACTCTGGAAACACCATATATTTT | CASSPWGSFLNSGNTIYF
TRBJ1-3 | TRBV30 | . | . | TGTGCCTGGAGGGGGGCGAGCAGAGGAAACACCATATATTTT | CAWRGASRGNTIYF
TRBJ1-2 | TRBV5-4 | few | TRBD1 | TGTGCCAGCAGCCCTGACAGGGATTATGGCTACACCTTC | CASSPDRDYGYTF